This T cell receptor beta chain is drawn from a study of T cell responses to AZD1222 COVID-19 vaccine. Study results and caveats: All repertoire sampling was performed exclusively after the peak T cell response. White British donors predominated, females outnumbered males, and clonal diversity was possibly underestimated. Among those given AZD1222, only six were seropositive at baseline.

CDR1 MDHEN and CDR2 SYDVKM come from the germline V gene. V shed 5 bases and J 5 bases; nucleotides not matched to a gene: 8. This CDR3 is 15 amino acids long. Assay used: immunoSEQ multiplex PCR; TCRdb lists only in-frame clones, some missing. The sample includes approximately 76,000 clones, roughly 82% of them seen just once. In the case of this clone: Antigen: not known.

The TCR sequence derives from an adult in good health. This rearrangement joins TRBV28 to TRBJ1-3; 8 nucleotides match TRBD1. Sample: peripheral blood, taken on day 0 of AZD1222 vaccination. This chain's CDR3 is CASSPSDRVRNTIYF. CDR3 DNA sequence: TGTGCCAGCAGTCCCTCGGACAGGGTACGAAACACCATATATTTT.